The clone carrying this T cell receptor beta chain was counted between two and nine times. TCRdb keeps only in-frame clones here, not all; method: immunoSEQ multiplex PCR. This sample has some 110,000 clones; about four fifths occur once, and the top ten carry approximately 13%. The CDR3 consists of 13 residues. Trimming at V came to 5 bases and at J to 4 bases, leaving 6 bases not matched to a gene. The germline gives CDR1 SQVTM, CDR2 ANQGSEA. The data derive from a study of control samples from healthy donors and cancer patients. The V gene is TRBV29-1, the J gene TRBJ2-3; 7 nucleotides line up with TRBD1. Sequencing was carried out using blood. The clonotype comes from a woman between 50 and 59 years old in good health. CDR3 residues: CSVTGDLADTQYF. CDR3 nucleotide sequence: TGCAGCGTTACAGGGGATCTCGCAGATACGCAGTATTTT.